A single sample gave rise to the 30 T cell receptor beta chains below, sequenced in a study of CD8 T cells in Susac syndrome. Reverse transcription used about 0.45 to 1 ug RNA and random hexamers. TCRdb called the immunoSEQ multiplex PCR reads again in MiXCR, with one record for every CDR3 protein. The table includes 65,000 to 85,000 distinct CDR3 sequences, approximately 94% detected once. The specimen sequenced was CD8+ T cells from PBMCs. The receptors were sampled from a human donor with Susac syndrome.

The V and J genes are TRBV20-1 and TRBJ2-5; no definite D call. Trimming shortened V by 5 bases and J by 5 bases, and 6 bases separated the two germline ends. From germline, CDR1 is DFQATT and CDR2 SNEGSKA (reference sequence). The CDR3 has 10 residues. CDR3 bases: TGCAGTGCTCAAGGCGAGACCCAGTACTTC. This gives the protein CSAQGETQYF.

V and J are TRBV10-2 and TRBJ2-6; D is uncertain. V lost 8 bases, J lost 0 bases, and 14 bases lay in between. CDR1 is WSHSY, CDR2 SAAADI, per germline. CDR3 length: 16 residues. The CDR3 coding sequence is TGCGCCAGCTCTCATCCCCCAGACTCTGGGGCCAACGTCCTGACTTTC. Its protein product is CASSHPPDSGANVLTF.

The chain employs TRBV15 and TRBJ2-1; 7 bases fit TRBD1. The CDR3 contains 19 residues. CDR1 LNHNV and CDR2 YYDKDF come from the germline V gene (reference sequence). V was pared by 2 bases and J by 4 bases, with 17 bases of the junction left unmatched. In DNA form, the CDR3 reads TGTGCCACCAGCAGACTCCCCACCCTCAGGACAGGAACATACAATGAGCAGTTCTTC. Amino acid sequence: CATSRLPTLRTGTYNEQFF.

This clonotype was counted a single time. This sequence joins TRBV12-5 and TRBJ2-3; D uncertain. CDR1 LGHNT and CDR2 FRNRAP come from the germline V gene. Trimming shortened V by 1 base and J by 2 bases, and 7 bases separated the two germline ends. CDR3 length: 14 amino acids. The CDR3: CASGLGGNTDTQYF. The CDR3 DNA sequence: TGTGCTAGTGGTTTGGGCGGAAACACAGATACGCAGTATTTT.

The rearrangement uses TRBV20-1 and TRBJ2-5; 8 bases fit TRBD1. The CDR3 contains 14 residues. The germline V gene has CDR1 DFQATT and CDR2 SNEGSKA (reference sequence). Trimming removed 3 bases from V and 2 bases from J; junction bases left unmatched: 5. The CDR3 is CSASHGQGQETQYF. Written as DNA, the CDR3 is TGCAGTGCTAGTCACGGACAGGGACAAGAGACCCAGTACTTC.

V usage is TRBV28 and J usage is TRBJ2-5; D might be TRBD1 or TRBD2, each matching 6 bases. Trimming cost V 4 bases and J 2 bases, with 14 bases left between them. Germline lookup yields CDR1 MDHEN and CDR2 SYDVKM. This CDR3 contains 15 residues. CDR3 DNA sequence: TGTGCCAGCAGTTCACGGGGGCGGGGACAAGAGACCCAGTACTTC. It encodes CASSSRGRGQETQYF.

V usage is TRBV5-6 and J usage is TRBJ2-5; TRBD1 agrees at 7 bases. The CDR3 runs 14 residues. Germline-derived CDR1 and CDR2 are SGHDT and YYEEEE. Trimming cost V 4 bases and J 1 base; bases outside gene matches: 4. CDR3 DNA: TGTGCCAGCAGCCTAACAGGGGCCCAAGAGACCCAGTACTTC. This codes for CASSLTGAQETQYF.

The chain combines TRBV6-1 with TRBJ1-2; D gene uncertain. The CDR3 extends over 12 amino acids. The germline V gene encodes CDR1 MNHNS and CDR2 SASEGT. Between the trimmed V and J ends, which lost 5 bases and 6 bases, there was a span of 10 bases. This chain's CDR3 is CASSPQNDGYTF. Here the CDR3 DNA reads TGTGCCAGCAGTCCACAAAACGATGGCTACACCTTC.

This chain uses TRBV9 with TRBJ2-7, with 9 bases aligning to TRBD2. The CDR3 has 15 amino acids. Germline trimming cut 0 bases from V and 6 bases from J; bases unmatched to any gene: 7. Germline assignment: CDR1 SGDLS and CDR2 YYNGEE. As DNA, the CDR3 is TGTGCCAGCAGCGTAGCTGGTAGCGGGAGAGCCGAGCAGTACTTC. The encoded protein is CASSVAGSGRAEQYF.

CDR3 sequence: CASSQGRDRGSLNTEAFF. CDR3 DNA sequence: TGCGCCAGCAGCCAAGGACGTGACAGGGGGAGCCTGAACACTGAAGCTTTCTTT. This rearrangement joins TRBV4-3 to TRBJ1-1; 9 nucleotides match TRBD1. V shed 1 base and J 0 bases; nucleotides not matched to a gene: 9. CDR1 and CDR2 from the germline V gene are LGHNA and YSLEER. This CDR3 contains 18 residues.

This clonotype was detected only a few times. The V call is TRBV6-2 or TRBV6-3, the J call TRBJ2-7; TRBD1 is a possible D gene (6 bases). Deletions cut 5 bases from V and 3 bases from J, with 8 bases between. CDR1 and CDR2 (germline): MNHEY, SVGEGT. The CDR3 spans 12 residues. In DNA, the CDR3 is TGTGCCAGCAGTACAGGGATCTACGAGCAGTACTTC. This codes for CASSTGIYEQYF.

The V call is TRBV27, the J call TRBJ1-1, with 7 bases lining up with TRBD1. The CDR3 extends over 13 amino acids. CDR1 is MNHEY, CDR2 SMNVEV, per germline (reference sequence). V was pared by 8 bases and J by 7 bases, with 10 bases of the junction left unmatched. The CDR3 nucleotides read TGTGCCAGCCAACGCCCAGGGGGGCGTGAAGCTTTCTTT. Translation gives CASQRPGGREAFF.

This chain uses TRBV12-3 or TRBV12-4 with TRBJ1-4; 8 nucleotides agree with TRBD1. The CDR3 totals 14 residues. Trimming cost V 5 bases and J 6 bases; bases outside gene matches: 5. In DNA form, the CDR3 reads TGTGCCAGCAGTCCTTCAGGGGGCTATGAAAAACTGTTTTTT. Translating gives CASSPSGGYEKLFF.

This chain links TRBV9 with TRBJ2-7; 7 bases match TRBD1. The germline CDR1 and CDR2 sequences are SGDLS and YYNGEE. CDR3 size: 15 residues. J lost 6 bases, V lost 3 bases, and 12 bases had no gene match. The CDR3 DNA sequence: TGTGCCAGCAGCGCCAATACCGGGACAGCCGCCGAGCAGTACTTC. This sequence encodes CASSANTGTAAEQYF.

The chain couples TRBV29-1 to TRBJ2-3, with D possibly matching TRBD2 (7 bases). Per the germline V gene, CDR1 is SQVTM and CDR2 is ANQGSEA. The CDR3 covers 13 residues. The V and J ends lost 2 bases and 6 bases respectively, with 12 bases between them. CDR3 in amino acids: CSVELAGADTQYF. The CDR3 bases are TGCAGCGTTGAACTCGCGGGGGCGGATACGCAGTATTTT.

V and J are TRBV7-2 and TRBJ2-5; D unclear. The ends were cut back, 0 bases at V and 4 bases at J, with 15 bases in the middle. The CDR3 extends over 16 amino acids. Germline assignment: CDR1 SGHTA and CDR2 FQGNSA. CDR3 loop: CASSLADGQSGETQYF. The CDR3 nucleotides are TGTGCCAGCAGCTTAGCCGACGGGCAGTCGGGAGAGACCCAGTACTTC.

The chain links TRBV18 to TRBJ2-2; D might be TRBD1 (5 bases). The CDR3 is 16 residues long. Germline CDR1 KGHSH, CDR2 LQKENI. Trimming took 3 bases from V and 0 from J, leaving 11 bases between them. CDR3 bases: TGTGCCAGCTCACCCCCCCAGGGCCCGAACACCGGGGAGCTGTTTTTT. Its translation is CASSPPQGPNTGELFF.

This clonotype was observed a few times. The chain uses TRBV27 and TRBJ2-1; weak D call: TRBD2 (6 bases). Germline CDR1 MNHEY, CDR2 SMNVEV (reference sequence). V lost 9 bases and J 0 bases, leaving 15 bases between the germline ends. The CDR3 is 15 residues long. CDR3 in amino acids: CASSLGGSSYNEQFF. CDR3 nucleotide sequence: TGTGCCAGTAGTCTCGGGGGTAGCTCCTACAATGAGCAGTTCTTC.

This chain uses TRBV18 with TRBJ1-1; no clear D gene. There are 12 residues in the CDR3. The germline V and J ends were trimmed by 4 bases and 7 bases, with 10 bases remaining between them. Looked up from germline, CDR1 is KGHSH and CDR2 is LQKENI. The CDR3 sequence: CASSRTSGEAFF. CDR3 sequence (DNA): TGTGCCAGCTCACGGACCTCCGGTGAAGCTTTCTTT.

The V and J genes are TRBV5-1 and TRBJ1-2, with 8 bases lining up with TRBD1. The V gene end was trimmed by 0 bases and the J gene end by 3 bases; junction bases not matched to a gene: 1. Germline lookup yields CDR1 SGHRS and CDR2 YFSETQ. This CDR3 is built from 14 residues. CDR3 sequence (DNA): TGCGCCAGCAGCTTGGACAGGGGGTACTATGGCTACACCTTC. Translating gives CASSLDRGYYGYTF. Filled out from reference TRBV5-1 and TRBJ1-2, the complete variable domain reads KAGVTQTPRYLIKTRGQQVTLSCSPISGHRSVSWYQQTPGQGLQFLFEYFSETQRNKGNFPGRFSGRQFSNSRSEMNVSTLELGDSALYLCASSLDRGYYGYTFGSGTRLTVV.

This chain connects TRBV4-1 to TRBJ2-7, with D uncertain. The germline V and J ends were trimmed by 0 bases and 6 bases, with 6 bases remaining between them. The CDR3 sequence is 12 residues long. The germline gives CDR1 MGHRA, CDR2 YSYEKL. For the CDR3, the DNA is TGCGCCAGCAGCCAAGATGGCAGCGAGCAGTACTTC. This gives the protein CASSQDGSEQYF.

This chain uses TRBV9 with TRBJ2-1; 11 bases are a match to TRBD2. Germline-derived CDR1 and CDR2 are SGDLS and YYNGEE. J was trimmed by 15 bases and V by 0 bases; bases with no gene match: 8. The CDR3 loop spans 14 amino acids. The DNA of the CDR3 is TGTGCCAGCAGCGTAGCGCTAGCGGGGGGCCGGCCGTTCTTC. Encoded protein: CASSVALAGGRPFF.

This CDR3 reads CSARDSGQVIVNTEAFF. The CDR3 DNA is TGCAGTGCTAGAGATAGTGGACAGGTGATCGTGAACACTGAAGCTTTCTTT. The genes are TRBV20-1 and TRBJ1-1; TRBD1 agrees at 7 bases. The CDR3 covers 17 residues. V lost 0 bases, J lost 0 bases, and 10 bases stayed unmatched. CDR1 is DFQATT and CDR2 is SNEGSKA in the germline V gene (reference sequence).

The rearrangement uses TRBV2 and TRBJ2-5; the D is unclear. The CDR3 runs 14 residues. Between the trimmed V and J ends, which lost 2 bases and 1 base, there was a span of 8 bases. Germline V lookup: CDR1 SNHLY, CDR2 FYNNEI. The CDR3 region has the DNA TGTGCCAGCAGTGAATCCTACACCCAAGAGACCCAGTACTTC. Translating it yields CASSESYTQETQYF. Combining the CDR3 with reference TRBV2 and TRBJ2-5 gives the whole variable domain EPEVTQTPSHQVTQMGQEVILRCVPISNHLYFYWYRQILGQKVEFLVSFYNNEISEKSEIFDDQFSVERPDGSNFTLKIRSTKLEDSAMYFCASSESYTQETQYFGPGTRLLVL.

This chain connects TRBV19 to TRBJ2-1, with 7 positions matching TRBD1. The CDR3 loop spans 17 amino acids. Germline V gene sequence: CDR1 LNHDA, CDR2 SQIVND (reference sequence). J lost 0 bases, V lost 1 base, and 6 bases had no gene match. Here the CDR3 reads CASSIGGQPLSYNEQFF. The CDR3 DNA reads as TGTGCCAGTAGTATAGGGGGACAGCCTCTCTCCTACAATGAGCAGTTCTTC.

The chain links TRBV5-1 to TRBJ2-1, with D possibly matching TRBD1 (5 bases). The CDR3 has 15 residues. CDR1 and CDR2 (germline): SGHRS, YFSETQ. Trimming stripped 3 bases from V and 0 bases from J, with 10 bases between. CDR3 DNA: TGCGCCAGCAGCTCAGGGATTAGCTCCTACAATGAGCAGTTCTTC. Amino acids: CASSSGISSYNEQFF. The whole variable domain, remainder taken from reference TRBV5-1 and TRBJ2-1, is KAGVTQTPRYLIKTRGQQVTLSCSPISGHRSVSWYQQTPGQGLQFLFEYFSETQRNKGNFPGRFSGRQFSNSRSEMNVSTLELGDSALYLCASSSGISSYNEQFFGPGTRLTVL.

The V and J genes are TRBV3-1 and TRBJ1-1; D gene ambiguous. Trimming cost V 0 bases and J 0 bases, with 8 bases left between them. CDR1 and CDR2 (germline): LGHDT, YNNKEL (reference sequence). There are 15 residues in the CDR3. DNA for the CDR3: TGTGCCAGCAGCCAAGACACAAGCATGAACACTGAAGCTTTCTTT. Translation: CASSQDTSMNTEAFF. Filled out from reference TRBV3-1 and TRBJ1-1, the complete variable domain reads DTAVSQTPKYLVTQMGNDKSIKCEQNLGHDTMYWYKQDSKKFLKIMFSYNNKELIINETVPNRFSPKSPDKAHLNLHINSLELGDSAVYFCASSQDTSMNTEAFFGQGTRLTVV.

The rearrangement links TRBV27 to TRBJ1-2, with 11 nucleotides matching TRBD1. The V segment lost 3 bases and the J segment 7 bases; nucleotides outside the gene matches: 4. This CDR3 is built from 14 residues. CDR1 MNHEY and CDR2 SMNVEV come from the germline V gene (reference sequence). CDR3 in amino acids: CASSLGQGVGGYTF. DNA of the CDR3: TGTGCCAGCAGTTTGGGACAGGGGGTAGGTGGCTACACCTTC.

V is TRBV28 and J is TRBJ2-7; weak D call: TRBD2 (5 bases). CDR1 is MDHEN, CDR2 SYDVKM, per germline. CDR3 length: 14 amino acids. Trimming removed 7 bases at V and 7 bases at J, with 20 bases between. The CDR3 nucleotides read TGTGCCAGCACCAATCACCCCCGGGGAGTTGAGCAGTACTTC. This gives the protein CASTNHPRGVEQYF.

This clonotype was found a few times. The chain links TRBV27 to TRBJ2-7, with TRBD1 matching 9 bases. The ends lost 5 bases at V and 2 bases at J; junction bases unmatched: 4. The CDR3 has 14 residues. CDR1 is MNHEY, CDR2 SMNVEV, per germline (reference sequence). CDR3: CASSPGQGPYEQYF. The DNA of the CDR3 is TGTGCCAGCAGTCCGGGACAGGGACCCTACGAGCAGTACTTC.